This T cell receptor beta chain was documented in a study of Graves' ophthalmopathy and Graves' hyperthyroidism. The wider study: Hyperthyroidism was considered stable when no ophthalmopathy appeared within 18 months of follow-up. Study-level results: In blood appeared most of the expanded thyroid clonotypes whose frequency exceeded 0.001. As the model predicted ophthalmopathy progression, it achieved a sensitivity of 65% to 71% and a specificity of approximately 72%.

Diagnostic conclusions were grounded in clinical symptoms, serum thyroxine, TRAb, thyroid ultrasound and orbital computed tomography. Germline V lookup: CDR1 SGHVT, CDR2 SQSDAQ. The CDR3 comprises 14 residues, both ends counted. TCR beta CDR3 amplification used RNA transcripts. First-round RT-PCR used HTBI primers; second-round multiplex PCR followed. One entry per CDR3 protein results from TCRdb running MiXCR on the multiplex PCR reads. The repertoire holds some 1.1 million distinct CDR3 sequences, with 35% to 45% as singletons. Note on this clonotype: No antigen is known for it. It is unclear where the CDR3 begins or ends on the DNA, so no DNA is shown, and the CDR3 is as TCRdb lists it.

Sequenced sample: peripheral blood or thyroid tissue (not recorded which). The chain combines TRBV7-4 with TRBJ1-4; the table's D call TRBD1 went unverified against the DNA. This sequence originates from an adult man with Graves' hyperthyroidism. The CDR3 reads CASSGWRGMKNCFF.